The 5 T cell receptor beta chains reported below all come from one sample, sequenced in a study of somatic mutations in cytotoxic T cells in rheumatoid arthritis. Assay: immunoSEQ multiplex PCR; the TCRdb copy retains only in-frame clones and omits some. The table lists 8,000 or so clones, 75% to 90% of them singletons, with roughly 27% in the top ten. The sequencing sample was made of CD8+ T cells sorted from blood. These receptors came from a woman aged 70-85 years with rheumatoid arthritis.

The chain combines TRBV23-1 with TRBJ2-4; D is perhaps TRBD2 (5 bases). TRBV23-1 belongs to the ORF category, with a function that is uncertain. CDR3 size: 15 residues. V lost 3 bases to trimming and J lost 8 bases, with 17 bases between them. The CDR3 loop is CASSHPPRGGDIQYF. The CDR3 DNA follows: TGCGCCAGCAGTCATCCACCCCGAGGAGGTGACATTCAGTACTTC.

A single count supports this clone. CDR3 sequence reads: CASRLSSGDSETQYF. The CDR3 nucleotides are TGTGCCAGCAGGTTGTCTAGCGGAGACTCTGAGACCCAGTACTTC. The chain combines TRBV5-6 with TRBJ2-5; 7 nucleotides line up with TRBD2. Germline V CDR1 and CDR2: SGHDT, YYEEEE. The CDR3 extends over 15 amino acids. Germline trimming cut 5 bases from V and 5 bases from J; bases unmatched to any gene: 12.

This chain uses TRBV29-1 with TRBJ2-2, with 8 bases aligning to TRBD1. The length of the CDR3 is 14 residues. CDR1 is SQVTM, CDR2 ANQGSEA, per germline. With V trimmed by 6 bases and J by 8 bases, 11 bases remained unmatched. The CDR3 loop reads CSVPGQVVPGELFF. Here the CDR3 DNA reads TGCAGCGTGCCGGGACAGGTGGTTCCGGGGGAGCTGTTTTTT.

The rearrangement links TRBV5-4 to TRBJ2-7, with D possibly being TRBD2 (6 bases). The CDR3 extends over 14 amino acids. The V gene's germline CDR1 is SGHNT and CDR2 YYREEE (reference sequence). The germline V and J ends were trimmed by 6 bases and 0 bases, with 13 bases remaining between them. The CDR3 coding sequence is TGTGCCAGCACCCCGAGGAGGGGCTCCTACGAGCAGTACTTC. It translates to CASTPRRGSYEQYF.

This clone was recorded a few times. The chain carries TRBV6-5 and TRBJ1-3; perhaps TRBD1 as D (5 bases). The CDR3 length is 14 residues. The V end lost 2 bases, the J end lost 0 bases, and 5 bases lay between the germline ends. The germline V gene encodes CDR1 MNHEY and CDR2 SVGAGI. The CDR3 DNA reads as TGTGCCAGCAGTTACCAGGGCTCTGGAAACACCATATATTTT. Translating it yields CASSYQGSGNTIYF.